Below, 23 T cell receptor beta chains from the same sample are listed, as sequenced in a study of early T cells in non-severe SARS-CoV-2 infection. TCRdb ran MiXCR on the 5' RACE reads and lists one entry per CDR3 protein. The data hold around 100,000 distinct CDR3 sequences, with around 12% observed a single time. Sequenced material: whole blood. The receptors shown here come from an adult who was a healthcare worker with PCR-confirmed SARS-CoV-2 infection or an uninfected control (not recorded which).

This chain connects TRBV6-5 to TRBJ2-1, with 9 bases matching TRBD1. Trimming took 6 bases from V and 10 from J; bases not matched to a gene: 4. The CDR3 covers 12 residues. Germline CDR1 reads MNHEY; CDR2 reads SVGAGI. The CDR3 DNA is TGTGCCAGCAGGGGGACAGGGAACGAGCAGTTCTTC. Its protein product is CASRGTGNEQFF.

To note about this clonotype: A read error is possible here, since a much larger clone lies one base away. The V and J genes are TRBV5-1 and TRBJ2-3, with no clear D. CDR1 SGHRS and CDR2 YFSETQ come from the germline V gene. The CDR3 is 14 amino acids. CDR3 sequence: CACSLDPLTDTQYF. For the CDR3, the DNA is TGCGCCTGCAGCTTGGACCCCCTCACAGATACGCAGTATTTT.

This clonotype showed up many times. In DNA, the CDR3 is TGTGCCAGCAGCTGGAGCTCGCAGTTTGACGAGCAGTACTTC. Translated: CASSWSSQFDEQYF. This chain uses TRBV11-2 with TRBJ2-7; D is ambiguous. CDR3 length: 14 residues. CDR1 is SGHAT and CDR2 is FQNNGV in the germline V gene. The V end was cut by 4 bases, the J end by 5 bases, with 15 bases between.

The V call is TRBV20-1, the J call TRBJ2-1, with TRBD2 matching 12 bases. Germline V lookup: CDR1 DFQATT, CDR2 SNEGSKA (reference sequence). The CDR3 is made up of 18 amino acids. The J segment lost 0 bases and the V segment lost 1 base, leaving 7 bases of the junction unmatched. The CDR3 region is CSARVTSGRTNSYNEQFF. The CDR3 coding sequence is TGCAGTGCTAGAGTTACTAGCGGGAGGACGAACTCCTACAATGAGCAGTTCTTC.

This clonotype was counted only a few times. The rearrangement uses TRBV29-1 and TRBJ2-7; TRBD1 matches at 10 bases. This CDR3 has 13 residues. The V gene's germline CDR1 is SQVTM and CDR2 ANQGSEA. Trimming at V came to 6 bases and at J to 6 bases, leaving 8 bases not matched to a gene. The CDR3 loop reads CSVKGQGQSEQYF. As DNA, the CDR3 is TGCAGCGTAAAGGGACAGGGGCAAAGCGAGCAGTACTTC.

The chain carries TRBV7-9 and TRBJ1-1; D remains unclear. The V end lost 1 base, the J end lost 10 bases, and 10 bases lay between the germline ends. Germline values: CDR1 SEHNR, CDR2 FQNEAQ (reference sequence). The CDR3 covers 12 residues. The CDR3 loop reads CASSLGFGIAFF. As DNA, the CDR3 is TGTGCCAGCAGCTTAGGTTTCGGGATAGCTTTCTTT. The full variable domain, in which reference TRBV7-9 and TRBJ1-1 provide the parts outside the CDR3, is DTGVSQNPRHKITKRGQNVTFRCDPISEHNRLYWYRQTLGQGPEFLTYFQNEAQLEKSRLLSDRFSAERPKGSFSTLEIQRTEQGDSAMYLCASSLGFGIAFFGQGTRLTVV.

This clonotype was seen ten or more times. This chain connects TRBV7-9 to TRBJ2-3; D unclear. This CDR3 is built from 11 residues. Germline V gene data show CDR1 as SEHNR and CDR2 as FQNEAQ (reference sequence). Trimming stripped 2 bases from V and 5 bases from J, with 2 bases between. CDR3 DNA sequence: TGTGCCAGCAGCTTAAAAGATACGCAGTATTTT. This translates into CASSLKDTQYF.

This chain uses TRBV9 with TRBJ2-2; D is uncertain. The CDR3 contains 14 residues. Germline loops: CDR1 SGDLS, CDR2 YYNGEE. V shed 3 bases and J shed 7 bases, with 13 bases lying between them. CDR3 loop: CASSGTPVDGELFF. The CDR3 bases are TGTGCCAGCAGCGGAACCCCAGTTGACGGGGAGCTGTTTTTT.

This clonotype has a single count. The chain has TRBV12-3 or TRBV12-4 and TRBJ2-1; 7 nucleotides match TRBD1. Losses at the gene ends were 10 bases for V and 2 bases for J; bases not matched to a gene: 5. The CDR3 consists of 13 residues. The CDR3 loop reads CATRQGAYNEQFF. The DNA for the CDR3 is TGTGCCACCAGACAGGGCGCCTACAATGAGCAGTTCTTC.

This clonotype was recorded a few times. The chain has TRBV11-2 and TRBJ2-3; 9 bases agree with TRBD2. V shed 4 bases, J shed 0 bases, and the junction held 11 bases outside the gene matches. Germline loops: CDR1 SGHAT, CDR2 FQNNGV. This CDR3 spans 18 amino acids. In nucleotides, the CDR3 is TGTGCCAGCAGCTACCGCCTGGAAGCGGGAGGCAGCACAGATACGCAGTATTTT. Residues: CASSYRLEAGGSTDTQYF. The full variable domain, rest sourced from reference TRBV11-2 and TRBJ2-3, is EAGVAQSPRYKIIEKRQSVAFWCNPISGHATLYWYQQILGQGPKLLIQFQNNGVVDDSQLPKDRFSAERLKGVDSTLKIQPAKLEDSAVYLCASSYRLEAGGSTDTQYFGPGTRLTVL.

This clonotype was seen only a few times. The chain has TRBV12-3 or TRBV12-4 and TRBJ1-1; D not certain. V was cut by 7 bases and J by 6 bases, with 9 bases left in between. The CDR3 is 11 amino acids. The CDR3 nucleotides read TGTGCCAGCAACGACGGGGCTGAAGCTTTCTTT. Translated, it gives CASNDGAEAFF.

V gene TRBV28 combines with J gene TRBJ2-3; the D gene is possibly TRBD1 (5 bases). Germline lookup yields CDR1 MDHEN and CDR2 SYDVKM. Trimming removed 7 bases at V and 2 bases at J, with 10 bases between. CDR3 length: 13 residues. This CDR3 is CASNKGVTDTQYF. The CDR3 region has the DNA TGTGCCAGCAACAAAGGGGTCACAGATACGCAGTATTTT.

The chain couples TRBV12-3 or TRBV12-4 to TRBJ1-1; D is undetermined. CDR3 length equals 15 residues. Trimming took off 2 bases at V and 1 base at J, with 11 bases between the two ends. CDR3 DNA sequence: TGTGCCAGCAGTTTAACGGGGATCGGGAACACTGAAGCTTTCTTT. It specifies CASSLTGIGNTEAFF.

The rearrangement joins TRBV24-1 to TRBJ2-1; D is undetermined. V was cut by 7 bases and J by 15 bases, with 15 bases left in between. The germline V gene has CDR1 KGHDR and CDR2 SFDVKD. CDR3 length equals 11 residues. CDR3 nucleotides: TGTGCCACCAGCCCCGGTAACAACCGGTTCTTC. Its translation is CATSPGNNRFF.

The sample holds a few counts of this clonotype. This chain joins TRBV7-6 and TRBJ1-5, with D maybe TRBD1 (6 bases). CDR3 length equals 13 residues. In germline, CDR1 is SGHVS, CDR2 FNYEAQ. With 6 bases removed from V and 3 bases from J, the gap between germline ends came to 9 bases. The CDR3 DNA reads as TGTGCCAGCAGTTGGACAGCCAATCAGCCCCAGCATTTT. Encoded protein: CASSWTANQPQHF.

The chain is built from TRBV28 and TRBJ2-2, with 7 bases matching TRBD1. Germline CDR1 and CDR2: MDHEN and SYDVKM. Trimming at V came to 6 bases and at J to 0 bases, leaving 7 bases not matched to a gene. CDR3 size: 16 residues. CDR3 nucleotide sequence: TGTGCCAGCAGAGTCGGGGACAGACCGAACACCGGGGAGCTGTTTTTT. This sequence encodes CASRVGDRPNTGELFF.

The chain combines TRBV7-9 with TRBJ2-7; D ambiguous. Trimming took off 2 bases at V and 3 bases at J, with 8 bases between the two ends. Germline V CDR1 and CDR2: SEHNR, FQNEAQ (reference sequence). This CDR3 spans 13 amino acids. The CDR3, as DNA: TGTGCCAGCAGCTTAACGACCGACTACGAGCAGTACTTC. This translates into CASSLTTDYEQYF.

This clonotype was counted a few times. CDR3 sequence (DNA): TGTGCCAGCAGACCTACAGGGTCCCATGAGCAGTTCTTC. It translates to CASRPTGSHEQFF. This chain uses TRBV12-3 or TRBV12-4 with TRBJ2-1, with D perhaps matching TRBD1 (6 bases). This CDR3 spans 13 amino acids. V lost 6 bases and J lost 8, with 14 bases in between.

Only a few counts were recorded for this clonotype. V gene TRBV20-1 combines with J gene TRBJ1-5, with 8 bases lining up with TRBD1. J was trimmed by 4 bases and V by 0 bases; bases with no gene match: 8. Looked up from germline, CDR1 is DFQATT and CDR2 is SNEGSKA (reference sequence). CDR3 size: 16 residues. The DNA for the CDR3 is TGCAGTGCTAGAGAGCCCTGGACAGGGCTTAATCAGCCCCAGCATTTT. Translating gives CSAREPWTGLNQPQHF.

By share, this clonotype ranks as large. The chain employs TRBV7-9 and TRBJ2-2; a weak D match, TRBD2 (6 bases). Germline loops: CDR1 SEHNR, CDR2 FQNEAQ (reference sequence). The CDR3 sequence is 15 residues long. V was clipped by 1 base and J by 1 base, with 7 bases between them. CDR3 DNA: TGTGCCAGCAGCTTAGGTAGCGGGAACACCGGGGAGCTGTTTTTT. Residues: CASSLGSGNTGELFF.

The chain carries TRBV29-1 and TRBJ1-4; 8 bases agree with TRBD1. This CDR3 is 14 amino acids long. Trimming removed 4 bases from V and 8 bases from J; junction bases left unmatched: 9. From germline, CDR1 is SQVTM and CDR2 ANQGSEA. The CDR3 coding sequence is TGCAGCGTTGGGGATTCAGGGGGCGCGGAAAAACTGTTTTTT. As protein: CSVGDSGGAEKLFF. The full variable domain, completed using reference TRBV29-1 and TRBJ1-4, is SAVISQKPSRDICQRGTSLTIQCQVDSQVTMMFWYRQQPGQSLTLIATANQGSEATYESGFVIDKFPISRPNLTFSTLTVSNMSPEDSSIYLCSVGDSGGAEKLFFGSGTQLSVL.

This clonotype was counted ten times or more. The chain combines TRBV20-1 with TRBJ2-5; no reliable D call. Trimming took 5 bases from V and 0 from J, leaving 10 bases between them. This CDR3 has 13 amino acids. CDR1 and CDR2 from the germline V gene are DFQATT and SNEGSKA (reference sequence). DNA of the CDR3: TGCAGTGCTGACCACCCAAACCAAGAGACCCAGTACTTC. It codes for CSADHPNQETQYF.

The chain couples TRBV7-6 to TRBJ2-1; TRBD2 aligns across 11 bases. CDR1 is SGHVS and CDR2 is FNYEAQ in the germline V gene. V was pared by 1 base and J by 8 bases, with 7 bases of the junction left unmatched. The CDR3 runs to 16 residues. The CDR3 loop is CASSLVAGGVWDEQFF. DNA of the CDR3: TGTGCCAGCAGCTTAGTAGCGGGAGGGGTTTGGGATGAGCAGTTCTTC. Full variable domain (missing parts from reference TRBV7-6 and TRBJ2-1): GAGVSQSPRYKVTKRGQDVALRCDPISGHVSLYWYRQALGQGPEFLTYFNYEAQQDKSGLPNDRFSAERPEGSISTLTIQRTEQRDSAMYRCASSLVAGGVWDEQFFGPGTRLTVL.